This entry lists 17 T cell receptor beta chains sequenced from one sample in a study of blood T cell repertoires in COVID-19 (dated by TCRdb to 2018 to 2021). The library was made by the immunoSEQ multiplex PCR assay. TCRdb re-hosts the immuneACCESS table, in-frame sequences only. Its copies lack some clones; in the studies checked, an unresolved V gene accounts for under half of them, and the cause for the rest is not known. The sample yields approximately 290,000 clones; around 85% were counted once. Approximately 4% of the sample goes to the ten largest clones. The sample was PBMCs or T cells enriched from blood (not recorded which). The receptors derive from a woman aged 30 to 39 who had recovered from COVID-19.

The chain joins TRBV2 to TRBJ1-4, with 7 bases identical to TRBD1. Per the germline V gene, CDR1 is SNHLY and CDR2 is FYNNEI. V lost 4 bases to trimming and J lost 7 bases; unmatched junction nucleotides: 12. There are 16 residues in the CDR3. CDR3: CASSAGLKQGGEKLFF. CDR3 bases: TGTGCCAGCAGTGCGGGACTGAAGCAGGGGGGTGAAAAACTGTTTTTT.

The gene calls are TRBV28 and TRBJ2-4, with TRBD2 matching over 8 bases. The germline CDR1 and CDR2 sequences are MDHEN and SYDVKM. The CDR3 length is 15 residues. Trimming took 9 bases from V and 3 from J; bases not matched to a gene: 10. CDR3 amino acids: CASVGAGGGKNIQYF. The CDR3 bases are TGTGCCAGTGTGGGGGCGGGAGGAGGCAAAAACATTCAGTACTTC. Full variable domain (outside the CDR3, taken from reference TRBV28 and TRBJ2-4): DVKVTQSSRYLVKRTGEKVFLECVQDMDHENMFWYRQDPGLGLRLIYFSYDVKMKEKGDIPEGYSVSREKKERFSLILESASTNQTSMYLCASVGAGGGKNIQYFGAGTRLSVL.

The rearrangement links TRBV18 to TRBJ1-1, with TRBD1 as a possible D gene (6 bases). The CDR3 contains 16 residues. Germline CDR1 reads KGHSH; CDR2 reads LQKENI. Deletions cut 1 base from V and 4 bases from J, with 16 bases between. The CDR3 DNA reads TGTGCCAGCTCACCACGGAAAGGGGGTCAGGGCACTGAAGCTTTCTTT. The encoded protein is CASSPRKGGQGTEAFF.

With respect to this clone: At one end the junction does not follow the germline gene, possibly because of a read error. The chain uses TRBV28 and TRBJ1-2; tentatively, D is TRBD1 (6 bases). Per the germline V gene, CDR1 is MDHEN and CDR2 is SYDVKM. The CDR3 spans 16 residues. DNA for the CDR3: TGTGCCAGCAGTTTATACTTCCCCAGGGGTAACTCTGGCTACACCTTC. It yields the protein CASSLYFPRGNSGYTF.

J is TRBJ1-4 and V is TRBV6-5; 12 bases match TRBD1. This CDR3 contains 15 residues. The ends lost 2 bases at V and 10 bases at J; junction bases unmatched: 5. Germline lookup yields CDR1 MNHEY and CDR2 SVGAGI. The CDR3 region is CASSYGTGGAGKLFF. In nucleotides, the CDR3 is TGTGCCAGCAGTTACGGGACAGGGGGCGCGGGAAAACTGTTTTTT.

The gene calls are TRBV29-1 and TRBJ2-6, with D unclear. The CDR3 has 12 amino acids. In germline, CDR1 is SQVTM, CDR2 ANQGSEA. V was cut by 4 bases and J by 4 bases, with 5 bases left in between. The CDR3 reads CSVATGANVLTF. Here the CDR3 DNA reads TGCAGCGTTGCTACGGGGGCCAACGTCCTGACTTTC.

The gene calls are TRBV18 and TRBJ2-1, with D maybe TRBD2 (5 bases). V lost 3 bases and J 5 bases, leaving 20 bases between the germline ends. Germline V lookup: CDR1 KGHSH, CDR2 LQKENI. This CDR3 has 17 amino acids. The CDR3 spells CASSPPMDSPFHNEQFF. DNA of the CDR3: TGTGCCAGCTCACCCCCGATGGACTCCCCCTTCCACAATGAGCAGTTCTTC.

V and J are TRBV30 and TRBJ2-5, with TRBD2 matching 10 bases. The germline CDR1 and CDR2 sequences are GTSNPN and SVGIG (reference sequence). The CDR3 consists of 14 residues. In DNA form, the CDR3 reads TGTGCGGGATCAGCGGGGGGGCCGGGCGAGACCCAGTACTTC. Translated: CAGSAGGPGETQYF.

This chain connects TRBV6-1 to TRBJ2-6; D is uncertain. The V gene lost 4 bases and the J gene lost 2 bases, with 15 bases spanning the gap. The length of the CDR3 is 17 residues. Germline V gene data show CDR1 as MNHNS and CDR2 as SASEGT. CDR3: CASSAFRARAGANVLTF. The DNA of the CDR3 is TGTGCCAGCAGTGCCTTTCGAGCCCGAGCTGGGGCCAACGTCCTGACTTTC.

The rearrangement joins TRBV12-3 or TRBV12-4 to TRBJ2-5; D is unclear. The CDR3 has 12 amino acids. With 7 bases removed from V and 0 bases from J, the gap between germline ends came to 6 bases. The CDR3 loop reads CASIPYQETQYF. The CDR3 coding sequence is TGTGCCAGCATTCCGTACCAAGAGACCCAGTACTTC.

This clone was observed a few times. The genes are TRBV18 and TRBJ1-1, with 7 bases lining up with TRBD1. CDR3 size: 15 residues. V trimming: 3 bases; J trimming: 1 base; junction bases outside the gene matches: 5. Germline CDR1 reads KGHSH; CDR2 reads LQKENI. CDR3 DNA: TGTGCCAGCTCACCCGCGGGACAGTCGAACACTGAAGCTTTCTTT. This codes for CASSPAGQSNTEAFF. Supplemented by reference TRBV18 and TRBJ1-1, the full variable domain reads NAGVMQNPRHLVRRRGQEARLRCSPMKGHSHVYWYRQLPEEGLKFMVYLQKENIIDESGMPKERFSAEFPKEGPSILRIQQVVRGDSAAYFCASSPAGQSNTEAFFGQGTRLTVV.

This rearrangement joins TRBV19 to TRBJ1-5; D not certain. Germline V CDR1 and CDR2: LNHDA, SQIVND (reference sequence). The germline V and J ends were trimmed by 4 bases and 8 bases, with 15 bases remaining between them. This CDR3 spans 14 amino acids. The CDR3: CASSNYWLGEPQHF. The CDR3 DNA follows: TGTGCCAGTAGTAATTATTGGCTGGGAGAGCCCCAGCATTTT. Supplemented by reference TRBV19 and TRBJ1-5, the full variable domain reads DGGITQSPKYLFRKEGQNVTLSCEQNLNHDAMYWYRQDPGQGLRLIYYSQIVNDFQKGDIAEGYSVSREKKESFPLTVTSAQKNPTAFYLCASSNYWLGEPQHFGDGTRLSIL.

This sequence joins TRBV29-1 and TRBJ1-2; tentatively, D is TRBD1 (5 bases). With 3 bases removed from V and 2 bases from J, the gap between germline ends came to 10 bases. The CDR3 runs 13 residues. The germline V gene encodes CDR1 SQVTM and CDR2 ANQGSEA. CDR3 sequence reads: CSVDISGNYGYTF. Here the CDR3 DNA reads TGCAGCGTTGATATATCAGGGAACTATGGCTACACCTTC.

The J gene is TRBJ2-7, the V gene TRBV9; TRBD2 matches 14 bases. The junction had 2 bases not matched to a gene; V was cut back by 7 bases and J by 5 bases. Germline loops: CDR1 SGDLS, CDR2 YYNGEE. CDR3 length equals 13 residues. The CDR3 sequence: CASGGLAGDEQYF. The DNA of the CDR3 is TGTGCCAGCGGGGGACTAGCGGGAGACGAGCAGTACTTC.

The gene calls are TRBV10-2 and TRBJ2-5; TRBD2 might be the D (7 bases). The CDR3 has 13 amino acids. Germline V gives CDR1 WSHSY, CDR2 SAAADI. Trimming removed 7 bases at V and 5 bases at J, with 14 bases between. CDR3 bases: TGCGCCAGCATGGGGGGGGGCCTGGAGACCCAGTACTTC. Translating it yields CASMGGGLETQYF.

This clone showed up just a few times. The J gene is TRBJ1-5, the V gene TRBV30; D gene uncertain. The germline gives CDR1 GTSNPN, CDR2 SVGIG (reference sequence). This CDR3 has 13 amino acids. V lost 2 bases, J lost 6 bases, and 11 bases lay in between. CDR3 loop: CAWSLPPGQPQHF. In DNA form, the CDR3 reads TGTGCCTGGAGTTTGCCCCCGGGTCAGCCCCAGCATTTT.

The V call is TRBV7-8, the J call TRBJ1-3; D is perhaps TRBD1 (5 bases). The CDR3 sequence is 15 residues long. Germline CDR1 reads SGHVS; CDR2 reads FQNEAQ. Trimming pared 2 bases from V and 4 bases from J, leaving 12 bases between. The CDR3 reads CASSLPQGVGNTIYF. The CDR3 DNA sequence: TGTGCCAGCAGCTTACCCCAAGGGGTGGGAAACACCATATATTTT.